This is a list of T cell receptor beta chains from one sample in a study of beta chain features in type 1 diabetes. The assay was immunoSEQ multiplex PCR, and TCRdb's table has in-frame clones only and misses some. The sample has 550,000 to 850,000 clones; roughly 12% are singletons. The material sequenced was naive CD4+ T cells from blood. The source of these receptors is a man aged 18 to 29 with type 1 diabetes. The CDR3 runs from the conserved cysteine through the conserved F or W. Each record gives: CDR3 length, clone size, V gene, J gene, D gene, CDR3 DNA, CDR3 protein. The D gene is left open where the match is weak. Expanded clones get a size class; other rows say once, few or many, or leave the size out.

18	-	TRBV4-1	TRBJ2-5	TRBD2	TGCGCCAGCAGCCAGAGGGAAAGGAGCGGGGGGGCCGGAGAGACCCAGTACTTC	CASSQRERSGGAGETQYF
14	-	TRBV5-1	TRBJ1-2	-	TGCGCCAGCAGCGGAGGGTCGTTTGCCTATGGCTACACCTTC	CASSGGSFAYGYTF
16	few	TRBV15	TRBJ2-7	TRBD1	TGTGCCACCAGCAGAGATGGGACAGGGATTTCCTACGAGCAGTACTTC	CATSRDGTGISYEQYF
13	-	TRBV6-5	TRBJ1-2	-	TGTGCCAGCAGGAGTACCAGTAACTATGGCTACACCTTC	CASRSTSNYGYTF
16	few	TRBV19	TRBJ2-3	-	TGTGCCAGTAGTCCGCCGGGACTCCGCAACACAGATACGCAGTATTTT	CASSPPGLRNTDTQYF
14	few	TRBV6-5	TRBJ2-3	-	TGTGCCAGCAGTTACTCGGGATCCCCCGATACGCAGTATTTT	CASSYSGSPDTQYF
13	few	TRBV5-1	TRBJ2-1	-	TGCGCCAGCAGCTTGGAGGGGCGGACTGAGCAGTTCTTC	CASSLEGRTEQFF
15	few	TRBV14	TRBJ1-1	TRBD1	TGTGCCAGCAGCCCGGACAGGGGAATGAACACTGAAGCTTTCTTT	CASSPDRGMNTEAFF
18	-	TRBV27	TRBJ1-5	TRBD1	TGTGCCAGCAGTCCCCTCTCGGGCAGGGGGCAAAGTAATCAGCCCCAGCATTTT	CASSPLSGRGQSNQPQHF
16	few	TRBV13	TRBJ2-3	-	TGTGCCAGCAGCACCAGACCGAAGGTGAGCACAGATACGCAGTATTTT	CASSTRPKVSTDTQYF
13	few	TRBV29-1	TRBJ1-2	TRBD1	TGCAGCGTAGGGGACAGGGGAAACTATGGCTACACCTTC	CSVGDRGNYGYTF
15	few	TRBV7-9	TRBJ1-6	-	TGTGCCAGCAGCTCCCCCCGGGGGGATAATTCACCCCTCCACTTT	CASSSPRGDNSPLHF
14	-	TRBV6-1	TRBJ1-2	-	TGTGCCAGCAGTGAAGTGGCAGGCTCCTATGGCTACACCTTC	CASSEVAGSYGYTF
16	-	TRBV4-1	TRBJ2-2	TRBD1	TGCGCCAGCAGCCCGTTACGGACAGGGCATGTCGGGGAGCTGTTTTTT	CASSPLRTGHVGELFF
13	-	TRBV5-1	TRBJ1-1	-	TGCGCCAGCAGCTTATCCGACAGCGCTGAAGCTTTCTTT	CASSLSDSAEAFF
13	few	TRBV11-1	TRBJ2-7	-	TGTGCCAGCAGCTTGGGGCAGAACTACGAGCAGTACTTC	CASSLGQNYEQYF
14	few	TRBV7-9	TRBJ2-3	-	TGTGCCAGCAGTGATCAGAAGACCGGGGATACGCAGTATTTT	CASSDQKTGDTQYF
15	-	TRBV18	TRBJ1-5	-	TGTGCCAGCTCACCCGCAGGGGTTGACGATCAGCCCCAGCATTTT	CASSPAGVDDQPQHF
14	-	TRBV7-9	TRBJ2-3	-	TGTGCCAGCAGCTTTCCCGGGACACCAGATACGCAGTATTTT	CASSFPGTPDTQYF
12	-	TRBV11-2	TRBJ1-1	-	TGTGCCAGCAGCTTAATGCGGGGGCCTGCTTTCTTT	CASSLMRGPAFF
15	few	TRBV6-5	TRBJ1-1	-	TGTGCCAGCAGTGGCTTGACACGGCTTGGCCATGAAGCTTTCTTT	CASSGLTRLGHEAFF
12	few	TRBV6-1	TRBJ2-7	-	TGTGCCAGCAGTCCTCCACGACCTGAGCAGTACTTC	CASSPPRPEQYF
10	few	TRBV20-1	TRBJ2-5	-	TGCAGTGTGCCGAAAGAGACCCAGTACTTC	CSVPKETQYF
13	-	TRBV14	TRBJ2-2	-	TGTGCCAGCAGCCAAGATACCACCGGGGAGCTGTTTTTT	CASSQDTTGELFF